This T cell receptor (beta chain) was retrieved from a study of CD8+CD57+ T cells in acquired aplastic anemia. It was patients with CD8+CD57+ cell expansion by flow cytometry who were chosen for sequencing. Patients uniformly had severe acquired aplastic anemia. Comment on this clonotype: Its antigen is currently unknown.

Study-wide results and limits: Sharing between patients and controls was observed for over 25 CD8+ CDR3 sequences.

Genomic DNA provided the template from which TCR beta VDJ and CDR3 profiles were obtained. TCRdb re-called the reads through MiXCR, storing one row per CDR3 protein. The sample shows fewer than 250,000 distinct CDR3 sequences, roughly half of them seen only once. From germline, CDR1 is SGDLS and CDR2 YYNGEE. The CDR3 contains 12 residues. V shed 0 bases and J shed 4 bases, with 3 bases lying between them. The chain combines TRBV9 with TRBJ2-3, with D unresolved. The sequence was collected from a human donor with aplastic anemia. The sequenced material came from sorted CD4+, CD8+, or CD8+CD57+ T cells (not recorded which) from PBMCs. As DNA, the CDR3 is TGTGCCAGCAGCGTAGAGCCAGATACGCAGTATTTT. Amino acids: CASSVEPDTQYF. Complete variable domain (other parts from reference TRBV9 and TRBJ2-3): DSGVTQTPKHLITATGQRVTLRCSPRSGDLSVYWYQQSLDQGLQFLIQYYNGEERAKGNILERFSAQQFPDLHSELNLSSLELGDSALYFCASSVEPDTQYFGPGTRLTVL.